This T cell receptor beta chain is drawn from a study of follicular helper T cells after annual influenza vaccination. Study-level points and caveats: ICOS-CD38- cTfh most often held earlier Day 7 ICOS+CD38+ clones.

This clone was observed a few times. The antigen remains undetermined. The CDR3 contains 14 residues. The V end was cut by 4 bases, the J end by 0 bases, with 10 bases between. The germline gives CDR1 SNHLY, CDR2 FYNNEI. Sequencing used immunoSEQ multiplex PCR; TCRdb keeps in-frame clones, though not all of them. This table has about 14,000 clones, approximately 84% appearing once. Time point defined: 2014-2015 season, pre-vaccination. This receptor was obtained from an adult who received the influenza vaccine. Sequences were derived from CXCR5- memory CD4+ T cells sorted from blood, sampled on the day of influenza vaccination. The J gene is TRBJ2-7, the V gene TRBV2; D perhaps matches TRBD1 (5 bases). The CDR3 DNA is TGTGCCAGCAGTGGACAGCGAGCCTCCTACGAGCAGTACTTC. This translates into CASSGQRASYEQYF.